These 21 T cell receptor beta chains were sequenced from one sample in a study of beta chain features in type 1 diabetes. Of the isolated RNA, all was reverse transcribed, and so the sequenced material was expressed TCRB transcripts. Some clones are missing from TCRdb's copy, which holds only in-frame ones; the method was immunoSEQ multiplex PCR. The sample has hundreds of thousands of clones, about 14% seen once. Source material: naive CD4+ T cells from blood. The receptors stem from a man aged 18-30 years in good health.

The chain employs TRBV5-4 and TRBJ1-2; 7 bases match TRBD1. Per germline, CDR1 SGHNT and CDR2 YYREEE (reference sequence). Trimming removed 6 bases from V and 2 bases from J; junction bases left unmatched: 10. This CDR3 has 15 residues. The DNA for the CDR3 is TGTGCCAGCACCCCCCGGACAGGCCGGAACTATGGCTACACCTTC. Its protein is CASTPRTGRNYGYTF.

Points on this clone: This specimen includes other DNA sequences encoding the same CDR3. V is TRBV7-3 and J is TRBJ1-1, with D perhaps TRBD1 (5 bases). V shed 2 bases and J shed 1 base, with 8 bases lying between them. Germline CDR1 reads SGHTA; CDR2 reads FQGTGA. The CDR3 runs 14 residues. CDR3 protein: CASSLQGGNTEAFF. CDR3 coding DNA: TGTGCCAGCAGCTTACAGGGAGGGAACACTGAAGCTTTCTTT.

The chain recombines TRBV7-2 with TRBJ2-7; tentative D call: TRBD2 (5 bases). The CDR3 contains 13 residues. The V end lost 9 bases, the J end lost 3 bases, and 15 bases lay between the germline ends. The germline V gene encodes CDR1 SGHTA and CDR2 FQGNSA. This CDR3 is CASTAGSNYEQYF. DNA of the CDR3: TGTGCCAGTACCGCGGGTAGTAACTACGAGCAGTACTTC.

The chain combines TRBV6-5 with TRBJ1-6, with 7 bases matching TRBD1. The CDR3 spans 13 residues. With 4 bases clipped from V and 9 bases from J, the junction kept 3 bases outside the gene matches. The germline CDR1 and CDR2 sequences are MNHEY and SVGAGI. This chain's CDR3 is CASSSPGGSPLHF. CDR3 nucleotides: TGTGCCAGCAGTTCTCCAGGGGGTTCACCCCTCCACTTT.

The gene calls are TRBV6-6 and TRBJ2-5; D perhaps matches TRBD1 (5 bases). The J call may be faulty, since TRBJ2-7 better matches the DNA end. The germline CDR1 and CDR2 sequences are MNHNY and SVGAGI (reference sequence). This CDR3 is 12 amino acids long. The DNA of the CDR3 is TGTGCCAGCACGGCAGGGAACTACGAGCAGTACTTC. This sequence encodes CASTAGNYEQYF.

The chain links TRBV27 to TRBJ1-2; D gene unclear. Per the germline V gene, CDR1 is MNHEY and CDR2 is SMNVEV (reference sequence). There are 14 residues in the CDR3. V gave up 0 bases and J gave up 5 bases, with 10 bases separating them. The CDR3 DNA is TGTGCCAGCAGTTTATCGGGAAGGGTTTATGGCTACACCTTC. Encoded protein: CASSLSGRVYGYTF.

The sample holds a few counts of this clone. The rearrangement uses TRBV7-3 and TRBJ2-7, with D perhaps TRBD2 (5 bases). The CDR3 runs 15 residues. Germline V gene sequence: CDR1 SGHTA, CDR2 FQGTGA. The V end lost 5 bases, the J end lost 0 bases, and 14 bases lay between the germline ends. For the CDR3, the DNA is TGTGCCAGCAGCCTGGGGAGCGGTCTCTCCTACGAGCAGTACTTC. It yields the protein CASSLGSGLSYEQYF.

The CDR3 loop is CASSRDRGSQPQHF. The CDR3 region has the DNA TGTGCCAGCAGTCGGGACAGGGGGAGCCAGCCCCAGCATTTT. This chain links TRBV7-2 with TRBJ1-5; 11 bases line up with TRBD1. The CDR3 is 14 amino acids. V lost 6 bases and J lost 7; bases outside the gene matches: 5. From germline, CDR1 is SGHTA and CDR2 FQGNSA. The full variable domain, completed using reference TRBV7-2 and TRBJ1-5, is GAGVSQSPSNKVTEKGKDVELRCDPISGHTALYWYRQSLGQGLEFLIYFQGNSAPDKSGLPSDRFSAERTGGSVSTLTIQRTQQEDSAVYLCASSRDRGSQPQHFGDGTRLSIL.

The V and J genes are TRBV6-5 and TRBJ2-7; 10 nucleotides align to TRBD1. CDR3 length: 13 residues. Germline V gives CDR1 MNHEY, CDR2 SVGAGI. Germline trimming cut 5 bases from V and 7 bases from J; bases unmatched to any gene: 5. CDR3 region: CASSGQGVGEQYF. The CDR3 bases are TGTGCCAGCAGTGGACAGGGGGTGGGAGAGCAGTACTTC.

This clone has more than one count but fewer than ten. The genes are TRBV5-4 and TRBJ1-1, with D unresolved. CDR1 is SGHNT, CDR2 YYREEE, per germline (reference sequence). This CDR3 spans 14 amino acids. The V end lost 3 bases, the J end lost 4 bases, and 13 bases lay between the germline ends. The CDR3, as DNA: TGTGCCAGCAGCTATGGGAATGGTGGCACTGAAGCTTTCTTT. Its translation: CASSYGNGGTEAFF.

This clone occurred a few times. V is TRBV10-3 and J is TRBJ1-1; 7 positions agree with TRBD1. This CDR3 is 16 amino acids long. J was trimmed by 4 bases and V by 4 bases; bases with no gene match: 12. Per the germline V gene, CDR1 is ENHRY and CDR2 is SYGVKD. The CDR3 protein is CAISAVDRVGGTEAFF. The CDR3 nucleotides are TGTGCCATCAGTGCCGTCGACAGGGTGGGAGGCACTGAAGCTTTCTTT.

The chain uses TRBV19 and TRBJ2-5; D gene ambiguous. The CDR3 runs 13 residues. V lost 3 bases to trimming and J lost 5 bases, with 10 bases between them. The germline V gene encodes CDR1 LNHDA and CDR2 SQIVND (reference sequence). The CDR3, as DNA: TGTGCCAGTAGTATGGCCCCGCGGGAGACCCAGTACTTC. Translated: CASSMAPRETQYF. Looking up the rest from reference TRBV19 and TRBJ2-5 gives the full variable domain: DGGITQSPKYLFRKEGQNVTLSCEQNLNHDAMYWYRQDPGQGLRLIYYSQIVNDFQKGDIAEGYSVSREKKESFPLTVTSAQKNPTAFYLCASSMAPRETQYFGPGTRLLVL.

This clone was counted a few times. The chain links TRBV28 to TRBJ1-4; perhaps TRBD1 as D (6 bases). The germline V gene encodes CDR1 MDHEN and CDR2 SYDVKM. V lost 3 bases to trimming and J lost 3 bases, with 17 bases between them. The CDR3 contains 17 residues. The CDR3 region has the DNA TGTGCCAGCAGTTTTGGCAGGGGTGTCGGTCCTAATGAAAAACTGTTTTTT. The encoded protein is CASSFGRGVGPNEKLFF.

This clone has more than one count but fewer than ten. The chain combines TRBV15 with TRBJ1-2, with 7 bases matching TRBD1. Germline CDR1 LNHNV, CDR2 YYDKDF (reference sequence). The CDR3 is 16 amino acids. Unmatched junction bases numbered 8, after V lost 0 bases and J lost 4 bases. The CDR3 is CATSRDHTGATYGYTF. The CDR3 DNA reads as TGTGCCACCAGCAGAGATCACACAGGGGCCACCTATGGCTACACCTTC.

J is TRBJ1-4 and V is TRBV30; 12 nucleotides match TRBD1. Germline V gene lookup returns CDR1 GTSNPN and CDR2 SVGIG (reference sequence). V lost 8 bases to trimming and J lost 3 bases; unmatched junction nucleotides: 7. There are 15 residues in the CDR3. CDR3 in DNA: TGTGCCCGCCGGGACAGGGGGCTGGCTAATGAAAAACTGTTTTTT. Translation: CARRDRGLANEKLFF.

The V gene is TRBV5-1, the J gene TRBJ2-5; D may be TRBD1 (5 bases). This CDR3 comprises 14 residues. Germline-derived CDR1 and CDR2 are SGHRS and YFSETQ. Trimming shortened V by 4 bases and J by 2 bases, and 12 bases separated the two germline ends. The CDR3 spells CASSVPDSQETQYF. For the CDR3, the DNA is TGCGCCAGCAGCGTCCCTGACAGTCAAGAGACCCAGTACTTC.

This chain joins TRBV7-9 and TRBJ1-3; D ambiguous. CDR1 and CDR2 (germline): SEHNR, FQNEAQ (reference sequence). Trimming shortened V by 5 bases and J by 0 bases, and 14 bases separated the two germline ends. This CDR3 is 16 amino acids long. The CDR3 nucleotides are TGTGCCAGCAGCCCCCGGGTCCGACTCTCTGGAAACACCATATATTTT. Translation: CASSPRVRLSGNTIYF.

The chain has TRBV19 and TRBJ1-5, with D hard to call. The CDR3 length is 13 residues. Trimming removed 3 bases from V and 6 bases from J, with 9 bases in between. Germline V gives CDR1 LNHDA, CDR2 SQIVND (reference sequence). CDR3 nucleotides: TGTGCCAGTAGTATTTCAGTGGTTCAGCCCCAGCATTTT. Protein: CASSISVVQPQHF.

The chain has TRBV28 and TRBJ1-5; perhaps TRBD1 as D (6 bases). The ends were cut back, 7 bases at V and 3 bases at J, with 13 bases in the middle. The CDR3 consists of 14 residues. The germline CDR1 and CDR2 sequences are MDHEN and SYDVKM. The CDR3 spells CASNGAGDNQPQHF. Written as DNA, the CDR3 is TGTGCCAGCAACGGGGCAGGGGACAATCAGCCCCAGCATTTT.

This clone was counted a few times. The V gene is TRBV4-3, the J gene TRBJ1-2; TRBD1 is a possible D gene (5 bases). The CDR3 sequence is 16 residues long. The germline V gene encodes CDR1 LGHNA and CDR2 YSLEER. The germline V and J ends were trimmed by 0 bases and 4 bases, with 15 bases remaining between them. As DNA, the CDR3 is TGCGCCAGCAGCCAAGATACTCAGGGTTTGGCCTATGGCTACACCTTC. This sequence encodes CASSQDTQGLAYGYTF.

This clone showed up just a few times. This sequence joins TRBV9 and TRBJ1-1; D uncertain. The ends were cut back, 0 bases at V and 0 bases at J, with 9 bases in the middle. The CDR3 runs to 15 residues. Germline V gives CDR1 SGDLS, CDR2 YYNGEE. The CDR3, as DNA: TGTGCCAGCAGCGTAGCGGGAGACATGAACACTGAAGCTTTCTTT. The encoded protein is CASSVAGDMNTEAFF. The variable domain in full, completed from reference TRBV9 and TRBJ1-1, reads DSGVTQTPKHLITATGQRVTLRCSPRSGDLSVYWYQQSLDQGLQFLIQYYNGEERAKGNILERFSAQQFPDLHSELNLSSLELGDSALYFCASSVAGDMNTEAFFGQGTRLTVV.